The sample holds a few counts of the clone carrying this T cell receptor (beta chain). Its antigen is unidentified. The making of cDNA relied on 5'RACE with 10-nucleotide random UMIs. The output of every sequencing run, over 170 million TCR-beta sequences, came from 15-18 subjects. TCRdb re-called the 5' RACE reads with MiXCR, one entry per CDR3 protein. The sample lists some 38,000 distinct CDR3 sequences, more than 9.5% seen once, with around 4% in the top ten. This record belongs to a study of neurological immune-mediated disorders. This CDR3 comprises 16 residues. Germline V gives CDR1 MNHNY, CDR2 SVGAGI (reference sequence). V was cut by 0 bases and J by 0 bases, with 8 bases left in between. Study observations and caveats: Among expanded clones, no CDR3 amino acid sequences were shared across subjects, a pattern suggesting private repertoires in all groups. HTLV-1-associated myelopathy showed the most TCR clonal expansion; multiple sclerosis the least, below healthy controls.

Time point described: technical triplicate 1. The source of this sequence is a man aged 60 to 75 with HTLV-1-associated myelopathy (HAM/TSP). The sample was PBMCs. The chain joins TRBV6-6 to TRBJ1-4; no definite D call. CDR3 region: CASSYSGAATNEKLFF. The CDR3 DNA reads TGTGCCAGCAGTTACTCAGGTGCTGCAACTAATGAAAAACTGTTTTTT.